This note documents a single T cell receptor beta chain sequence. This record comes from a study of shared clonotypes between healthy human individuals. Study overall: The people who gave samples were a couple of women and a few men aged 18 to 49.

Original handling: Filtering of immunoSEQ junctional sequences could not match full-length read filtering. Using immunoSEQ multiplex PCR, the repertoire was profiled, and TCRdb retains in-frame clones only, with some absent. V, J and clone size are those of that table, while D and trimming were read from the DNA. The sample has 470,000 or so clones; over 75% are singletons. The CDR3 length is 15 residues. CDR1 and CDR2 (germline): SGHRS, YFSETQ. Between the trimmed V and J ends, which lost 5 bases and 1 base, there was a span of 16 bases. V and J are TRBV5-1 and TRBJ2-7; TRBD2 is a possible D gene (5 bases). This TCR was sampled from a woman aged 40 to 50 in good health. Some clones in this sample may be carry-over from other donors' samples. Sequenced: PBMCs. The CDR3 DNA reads TGCGCCAGCAGTCTCGAACTAGGGTCGTCCTACGAGCAGTACTTC. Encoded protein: CASSLELGSSYEQYF.